This TCR beta chain emerged from a study of cytomegalovirus exposure and HLA in healthy donors. Whole-study findings and limits: As was reported, the HLA-A and HLA-B alleles of most subjects were accurately predicted from TCR beta sequences.

The germline gives CDR1 MNHEY, CDR2 SVGAGI. The CDR3 runs to 15 residues. Between the trimmed V and J ends, which lost 5 bases and 1 base, there was a span of 11 bases. The donors, nominally healthy at sampling, likely had unrecorded immune exposures. Remarks on this clone: As yet, its antigen is unknown.

Vbeta (60) and Jbeta (13) primers were used in the PCR. TCRdb's copy holds only in-frame clones and misses some; the assay was immunoSEQ multiplex PCR. Seen here are around 270,000 clones, roughly 80% observed once, and the top ten hold 0.3%. Sequenced material: PBMCs. The sequence was collected from a girl aged 2 to 10 in good health and CMV-seronegative. The V gene is TRBV6-5, the J gene TRBJ2-2, with TRBD2 as a possible D gene (5 bases). In DNA form, the CDR3 reads TGTGCCAGCAGTCCCAAGAGGGAGAACACCGGGGAGCTGTTTTTT. Translating it yields CASSPKRENTGELFF.